These T cell receptor beta chains were read from a single sample in a study of T cell repertoires in cytomegalovirus infection. Their specific antigens are unknown. TCRdb passed the reads through MiXCR, listing each CDR3 protein once. This sample has approximately 43,000 distinct CDR3 sequences, with about 20% found just once. The sample consisted of PBMCs, sequenced either directly or after in vitro stimulation (not recorded which). The origin of the receptors is a human donor in good health (CMV status not recorded). Some clones in this sample may be carry-over from other donors' samples. Each CDR3 is given with its conserved first and last residue. The D gene is left open where the match is weak. Size is stated for part of the rows, as once, few or many counts, or as a class when the clone is expanded.

d_gene: NA
abundance: many
j_gene: TRBJ2-3
v_gene: TRBV28
CDR3aa: CASSFLTTGEKDTQYF
CDR3nt: TGTGCCAGCAGTTTCCTAACAACCGGTGAAAAAGATACGCAGTATTTT

d_gene: TRBD2
abundance: NA
j_gene: TRBJ2-1
v_gene: TRBV6-2/TRBV6-3
CDR3aa: CASRSLAGDEQFF
CDR3nt: TGTGCCAGCAGGTCCCTAGCGGGCGATGAGCAGTTCTTC

d_gene: NA
abundance: many
j_gene: TRBJ2-5
v_gene: TRBV20-1
CDR3aa: CSARDRVTAQYF
CDR3nt: TGCAGTGCTAGAGACAGGGTAACGGCCCAGTACTTC

d_gene: TRBD2
abundance: NA
j_gene: TRBJ2-7
v_gene: TRBV7-6
CDR3aa: CASSLGTSGGSSYEQYF
CDR3nt: TGTGCCAGCAGCTTAGGGACTAGCGGGGGGAGCTCCTACGAGCAGTACTTC

d_gene: TRBD1
abundance: NA
j_gene: TRBJ1-2
v_gene: TRBV7-8
CDR3aa: CASSPGQGNYGYTF
CDR3nt: TGTGCCAGCAGCCCCGGACAGGGGAACTATGGCTACACCTTC

d_gene: TRBD1
abundance: many
j_gene: TRBJ1-2
v_gene: TRBV7-2
CDR3aa: CASSPPGQGHGYTF
CDR3nt: TGTGCCAGCAGCCCACCGGGACAGGGGCACGGCTACACCTTC

d_gene: NA
abundance: many
j_gene: TRBJ1-2
v_gene: TRBV7-9
CDR3aa: CASSLNTPANYGYTF
CDR3nt: TGTGCCAGCAGCTTAAACACCCCAGCTAACTATGGCTACACCTTC

d_gene: NA
abundance: NA
j_gene: TRBJ2-5
v_gene: TRBV20-1
CDR3aa: CSATDEQETQYF
CDR3nt: TGCAGTGCTACAGATGAACAAGAGACCCAGTACTTC

d_gene: NA
abundance: many
j_gene: TRBJ1-2
v_gene: TRBV7-2
CDR3aa: CASSLLRGNNYGYTF
CDR3nt: TGTGCCAGCAGCTTACTAAGGGGAAATAACTATGGCTACACCTTC

d_gene: NA
abundance: NA
j_gene: TRBJ2-5
v_gene: TRBV4-1
CDR3aa: CASTPSTDIGKTQYF
CDR3nt: TGCGCCAGCACCCCCTCGACCGACATTGGGAAGACCCAGTACTTC

d_gene: NA
abundance: NA
j_gene: TRBJ1-1
v_gene: TRBV7-8
CDR3aa: CASSLGAGFDTEAFF
CDR3nt: TGTGCCAGCAGCTTAGGGGCTGGGTTTGACACTGAAGCTTTCTTT

d_gene: NA
abundance: many
j_gene: TRBJ2-7
v_gene: TRBV12-3/TRBV12-4
CDR3aa: CASSEQDYSLYEQYF
CDR3nt: TGTGCCAGCAGTGAACAGGATTACAGTCTCTACGAGCAGTACTTC

d_gene: NA
abundance: NA
j_gene: TRBJ1-6
v_gene: TRBV12-3/TRBV12-4
CDR3aa: CASSLQVDSPLHF
CDR3nt: TGTGCCAGCAGTTTACAGGTGGATTCACCCCTCCACTTT

d_gene: NA
abundance: NA
j_gene: TRBJ2-1
v_gene: TRBV6-5
CDR3aa: CASSFLGPSNEQFF
CDR3nt: TGTGCCAGCAGTTTCCTGGGCCCCTCGAATGAGCAGTTCTTC

d_gene: NA
abundance: many
j_gene: TRBJ2-5
v_gene: TRBV6-2/TRBV6-3
CDR3aa: CASSYAGSAPDF
CDR3nt: TGTGCCAGCTCCTACGCCGGAAGCGCCCCAGACTTC

d_gene: NA
abundance: many
j_gene: TRBJ2-3
v_gene: TRBV10-3
CDR3aa: CAISEGLYGNTQYF
CDR3nt: TGTGCCATCAGTGAAGGCCTTTATGGAAATACGCAGTATTTT

d_gene: NA
abundance: many
j_gene: TRBJ1-4
v_gene: TRBV5-5
CDR3aa: CASSRDGNEKLFF
CDR3nt: TGTGCCAGCTCAAGGGACGGGAATGAAAAACTGTTTTTT

d_gene: NA
abundance: many
j_gene: TRBJ2-5
v_gene: TRBV5-1
CDR3aa: CASSPGTQSVETQYF
CDR3nt: TGCGCCAGCAGCCCAGGGACCCAGAGCGTTGAGACCCAGTACTTC

d_gene: NA
abundance: NA
j_gene: TRBJ2-1
v_gene: TRBV20-1
CDR3aa: CSARVMGGEQFF
CDR3nt: TGCAGTGCTAGAGTTATGGGGGGTGAGCAGTTCTTC

d_gene: TRBD2
abundance: NA
j_gene: TRBJ2-3
v_gene: TRBV2
CDR3aa: CASRPGLRYTDTQYF
CDR3nt: TGTGCCAGCCGCCCGGGACTACGATACACAGATACGCAGTATTTT

d_gene: NA
abundance: few
j_gene: TRBJ2-7
v_gene: TRBV2
CDR3aa: CASLPSGGSYEQYF
CDR3nt: TGTGCCAGCCTCCCGAGCGGCGGCTCCTACGAGCAGTACTTC

d_gene: NA
abundance: few
j_gene: TRBJ1-2
v_gene: TRBV5-4
CDR3aa: CASSAGSVGYGYTF
CDR3nt: TGTGCCAGCAGCGCCGGGTCCGTCGGCTATGGCTACACCTTC

d_gene: NA
abundance: many
j_gene: TRBJ2-1
v_gene: TRBV11-2
CDR3aa: CASSLGSLWNEQFF
CDR3nt: TGTGCCAGCAGCTTAGGCTCCCTCTGGAATGAGCAGTTCTTC

d_gene: NA
abundance: NA
j_gene: TRBJ1-4
v_gene: TRBV5-5
CDR3aa: CASSYLTGNEKLFF
CDR3nt: TGTGCCAGCAGCTATCTCACGGGGAATGAAAAACTGTTTTTT

d_gene: NA
abundance: NA
j_gene: TRBJ1-5
v_gene: TRBV5-1
CDR3aa: CASSLDGSNQPQHF
CDR3nt: TGCGCCAGCAGCTTGGACGGTTCCAATCAGCCCCAGCATTTT

d_gene: NA
abundance: NA
j_gene: TRBJ2-7
v_gene: TRBV10-3
CDR3aa: CAIRGGWEATYYEQYF
CDR3nt: TGTGCCATCAGGGGGGGCTGGGAGGCGACCTACTACGAGCAGTACTTC

d_gene: NA
abundance: once
j_gene: TRBJ2-3
v_gene: TRBV7-2
CDR3aa: CASSPPADTQYF
CDR3nt: TGTGCCAGCAGCCCACCCGCAGATACGCAGTATTTT

d_gene: NA
abundance: many
j_gene: TRBJ2-3
v_gene: TRBV7-9
CDR3aa: CASSLAGTSTDTQYF
CDR3nt: TGTGCCAGCAGCTTAGCCGGGACCAGCACAGATACGCAGTATTTT

d_gene: NA
abundance: many
j_gene: TRBJ2-3
v_gene: TRBV6-6
CDR3aa: CASSYGRGGRTDTQYF
CDR3nt: TGTGCCAGCAGTTACGGACGGGGCGGGCGCACAGATACGCAGTATTTT

d_gene: NA
abundance: NA
j_gene: TRBJ2-5
v_gene: TRBV6-2/TRBV6-3
CDR3aa: CASSVRRAGEQETQYF
CDR3nt: TGTGCCAGCAGTGTCCGGCGAGCGGGTGAACAAGAGACCCAGTACTTC

d_gene: NA
abundance: many
j_gene: TRBJ1-1
v_gene: TRBV12-3/TRBV12-4
CDR3aa: CASSFGTGMSGAFF
CDR3nt: TGTGCCAGCAGTTTTGGCACAGGGATGAGTGGGGCTTTCTTT

d_gene: TRBD1
abundance: NA
j_gene: TRBJ2-1
v_gene: TRBV2
CDR3aa: CASKGQGLNEQFF
CDR3nt: TGTGCCAGCAAGGGACAGGGGTTGAATGAGCAGTTCTTC

d_gene: TRBD1
abundance: NA
j_gene: TRBJ2-1
v_gene: TRBV24-1
CDR3aa: CATSDLGTGGYNEQFF
CDR3nt: TGTGCCACCAGTGATTTGGGGACAGGGGGCTACAATGAGCAGTTCTTC

d_gene: NA
abundance: many
j_gene: TRBJ1-2
v_gene: TRBV7-2
CDR3aa: CASSSTDGDGYTF
CDR3nt: TGTGCCAGCAGCTCCACGGACGGGGATGGCTACACCTTC

d_gene: TRBD1
abundance: NA
j_gene: TRBJ2-5
v_gene: TRBV4-1
CDR3aa: CASSLSGTGAQTQYF
CDR3nt: TGCGCCAGCAGTCTATCCGGGACAGGGGCACAGACCCAGTACTTC

d_gene: NA
abundance: many
j_gene: TRBJ2-1
v_gene: TRBV6-5
CDR3aa: CASSRNNEQFF
CDR3nt: TGTGCCAGCAGTAGAAACAATGAGCAGTTCTTC

d_gene: NA
abundance: NA
j_gene: TRBJ2-1
v_gene: TRBV9
CDR3aa: CASSPRGRIRDNEQFF
CDR3nt: TGTGCCAGCAGCCCTCGGGGCCGGATTAGGGACAATGAGCAGTTCTTC

d_gene: TRBD1
abundance: NA
j_gene: TRBJ1-2
v_gene: TRBV29-1
CDR3aa: CSAQGVSYGYTF
CDR3nt: TGCAGCGCCCAGGGGGTATCCTATGGCTACACCTTC

d_gene: NA
abundance: few
j_gene: TRBJ2-5
v_gene: TRBV5-6
CDR3aa: CASSLAVVETQYF
CDR3nt: TGTGCCAGCAGCTTGGCAGTGGTAGAGACCCAGTACTTC

d_gene: TRBD2
abundance: few
j_gene: TRBJ2-1
v_gene: TRBV5-5
CDR3aa: CASSLLAGPGEQFF
CDR3nt: TGTGCCAGCAGCTTGCTAGCGGGCCCGGGGGAGCAGTTCTTC

d_gene: NA
abundance: medium-sized
j_gene: TRBJ2-7
v_gene: TRBV6-6
CDR3aa: CASSTTGTSRYEQYF
CDR3nt: TGTGCCAGCAGCACCACCGGGACAAGCCGCTACGAGCAGTACTTC

d_gene: NA
abundance: many
j_gene: TRBJ2-3
v_gene: TRBV7-6
CDR3aa: CASSVGTDTQYF
CDR3nt: TGTGCCAGCAGTGTGGGCACAGATACGCAGTATTTT

d_gene: NA
abundance: many
j_gene: TRBJ2-3
v_gene: TRBV15
CDR3aa: CATSSRLDTQYF
CDR3nt: TGTGCCACCAGCTCTAGACTAGATACGCAGTATTTT

d_gene: NA
abundance: NA
j_gene: TRBJ2-7
v_gene: TRBV6-8
CDR3aa: CASTYPQAGDYEQYF
CDR3nt: TGTGCCAGCACTTATCCCCAAGCGGGCGACTACGAGCAGTACTTC

d_gene: TRBD1
abundance: NA
j_gene: TRBJ1-2
v_gene: TRBV20-1
CDR3aa: CSGGQSNGYTF
CDR3nt: TGCAGCGGGGGACAGTCAAATGGCTACACCTTC

d_gene: NA
abundance: once
j_gene: TRBJ2-7
v_gene: TRBV6-5
CDR3aa: CASSADGAYEQYF
CDR3nt: TGTGCCAGCAGTGCGGACGGAGCATACGAGCAGTACTTC

d_gene: NA
abundance: few
j_gene: TRBJ2-7
v_gene: TRBV20-1
CDR3aa: CSASGQGGHEQYF
CDR3nt: TGCAGTGCTAGTGGCCAGGGCGGCCACGAGCAGTACTTC

d_gene: NA
abundance: NA
j_gene: TRBJ1-2
v_gene: TRBV27
CDR3aa: CASSLLGGLNYGYTF
CDR3nt: TGTGCCAGCAGTCTCTTGGGGGGGCTGAACTATGGCTACACCTTC

d_gene: TRBD1
abundance: NA
j_gene: TRBJ2-1
v_gene: TRBV20-1
CDR3aa: CSATGTGGSYNEQFF
CDR3nt: TGCAGTGCTACCGGGACAGGGGGTTCCTACAATGAGCAGTTCTTC

d_gene: NA
abundance: NA
j_gene: TRBJ2-7
v_gene: TRBV19
CDR3aa: CASSERGEQYF
CDR3nt: TGTGCCAGTAGTGAACGGGGAGAGCAGTACTTC

d_gene: NA
abundance: NA
j_gene: TRBJ1-4
v_gene: TRBV2
CDR3aa: CASSVREKLFF
CDR3nt: TGTGCCAGCAGTGTCCGAGAAAAACTGTTTTTT

d_gene: TRBD1
abundance: few
j_gene: TRBJ1-2
v_gene: TRBV5-4
CDR3aa: CASNTRDRGDYGYTF
CDR3nt: TGTGCCAGCAACACCCGGGACAGGGGTGACTATGGCTACACCTTC

d_gene: TRBD1
abundance: few
j_gene: TRBJ1-5
v_gene: TRBV7-8
CDR3aa: CASSPLQGMWGNQPQHF
CDR3nt: TGTGCCAGCAGCCCACTACAGGGGATGTGGGGCAATCAGCCCCAGCATTTT

d_gene: NA
abundance: few
j_gene: TRBJ2-1
v_gene: TRBV20-1
CDR3aa: CSARVVNEQFF
CDR3nt: TGCAGTGCTAGAGTGGTCAATGAGCAGTTCTTC

d_gene: NA
abundance: NA
j_gene: TRBJ2-2
v_gene: TRBV20-1
CDR3aa: CSARQESTGELFF
CDR3nt: TGCAGTGCACGACAGGAAAGTACCGGGGAGCTGTTTTTT